This TCR beta chain is from a study of T cells after yellow fever vaccination. Study-wide results and limits: Though weaker, the secondary response peaked faster, on day 5 versus 15. Of the clonotypes, a small share occurred in both CD4 and CD8 compartments. Post-booster repertoires again held most primary-vaccination clones (approximately 96% CD4, approximately 90% CD8).

V lost 3 bases, J lost 0 bases, and 9 bases lay in between. CDR1 SGHTA and CDR2 FQGNSA come from the germline V gene. The CDR3 is 15 residues long. Turning to this clonotype: Its specificity is not known.

MiXCR, applied by TCRdb to the 5' RACE reads, yields one record per CDR3 protein. The sample includes about 73,000 distinct CDR3 sequences, approximately 7.5% of them seen just once. The material was CD8+ T cells sorted from PBMCs, obtained on the day of the yellow fever booster vaccination. The chain links TRBV7-2 to TRBJ1-3, with D perhaps matching TRBD1 (6 bases). This receptor was taken from a man aged 25-45 years who received the YFV17D yellow fever vaccine. This CDR3 is CASSLDSLSGNTIYF. CDR3 nucleotide sequence: TGTGCCAGCAGCTTGGACAGTCTCTCTGGAAACACCATATATTTT.